A single sample gave rise to the 13 T cell receptor beta chains below, sequenced in a study of regulatory T cells in long-lasting Graves disease. Time point of the sample: persistent/refractory GD, antithyroid drugs over 5 years with positive TRAb. After RNA was extracted from PBMCs, the TCR library was made from it. Arm-PCR of CDR3 regions and iRepertoire HTBI primers were used to build TCR beta libraries. TCRdb itself ran the multiplex PCR reads through MiXCR, one entry per CDR3 protein. The table shows some 440,000 distinct CDR3 sequences, with around 21% occurring only once. The material was peripheral blood mononuclear cells (PBMCs), obtained when the disease was refractory, from a patient treated with antithyroid drugs. Source of these receptors: a female donor with Graves disease.

This chain connects TRBV20-1 to TRBJ2-3; TRBD2 aligns across 8 bases. The germline gives CDR1 DFQATT, CDR2 SNEGSKA (reference sequence). J was trimmed by 5 bases and V by 5 bases; bases with no gene match: 9. The CDR3 extends over 14 amino acids. The chain's CDR3 is CSALSQLAVDTQYF. Written as DNA, the CDR3 is TGCAGTGCTCTCTCCCAACTAGCGGTAGATACGCAGTATTTT.

This clonotype was counted many times. The V and J genes are TRBV7-9 and TRBJ1-1; 8 bases agree with TRBD1. CDR1 is SEHNR and CDR2 is FQNEAQ in the germline V gene (reference sequence). The CDR3 length is 14 residues. The trim removed 4 bases at V and 3 bases at J, leaving 4 bases unmatched. CDR3 protein: CASSSPDRDTEAFF. The CDR3 bases are TGTGCCAGCAGCTCCCCGGACAGGGACACTGAAGCTTTCTTT.

This clonotype was recorded at least ten times. J is TRBJ2-7 and V is TRBV28; D possibly corresponds to TRBD1 (5 bases). Germline values: CDR1 MDHEN, CDR2 SYDVKM. V was clipped by 6 bases and J by 3 bases, with 15 bases between them. The CDR3 sequence is 14 residues long. CDR3 DNA sequence: TGTGCCAGCAGAAACAGACAGAGTTTCTACGAGCAGTACTTC. Translating gives CASRNRQSFYEQYF.

V gene TRBV5-1 combines with J gene TRBJ2-7; 10 positions agree with TRBD2. The germline V gene has CDR1 SGHRS and CDR2 YFSETQ. The CDR3 contains 13 residues. V trimming: 7 bases; J trimming: 7 bases; junction bases outside the gene matches: 8. CDR3 DNA: TGCGCCAGCTCACGACTAGCGGGTGGTGAGCAGTACTTC. Translating gives CASSRLAGGEQYF.

In its sample, this clonotype was seen many times. The chain couples TRBV2 to TRBJ1-2; D is ambiguous. Germline CDR1 and CDR2: SNHLY and FYNNEI. The CDR3 is 14 residues long. Trimming stripped 6 bases from V and 2 bases from J, with 13 bases between. In nucleotides, the CDR3 is TGTGCCAGCAGGCTGGCGACACTGAACTATGGCTACACCTTC. This codes for CASRLATLNYGYTF.

This clonotype was counted ten times or more. CDR3: CATLASAANSNQPQHF. The CDR3 DNA reads as TGTGCCACCCTAGCCTCGGCAGCTAATAGCAATCAGCCCCAGCATTTT. The V call is TRBV28, the J call TRBJ1-5; D is uncertain. Trimming removed 10 bases from V and 0 bases from J, with 19 bases in between. Germline V lookup: CDR1 MDHEN, CDR2 SYDVKM. The CDR3 contains 16 residues. Full variable domain (missing parts from reference TRBV28 and TRBJ1-5): DVKVTQSSRYLVKRTGEKVFLECVQDMDHENMFWYRQDPGLGLRLIYFSYDVKMKEKGDIPEGYSVSREKKERFSLILESASTNQTSMYLCATLASAANSNQPQHFGDGTRLSIL.

This clonotype was detected ten times or more. This chain uses TRBV18 with TRBJ2-2, with D unresolved. The germline CDR1 and CDR2 sequences are KGHSH and LQKENI. With 2 bases removed from V and 5 bases from J, the gap between germline ends came to 9 bases. The length of the CDR3 is 14 residues. The chain's CDR3 is CASSPVDGTGELFF. CDR3 sequence (DNA): TGTGCCAGCTCACCAGTGGACGGAACCGGGGAGCTGTTTTTT.

A few counts support this clonotype. A read error may be the cause here, since a much bigger clone is one base away. This sequence joins TRBV6-1 and TRBJ2-7; D uncertain. The CDR3 sequence is 16 residues long. Per germline, CDR1 MNHNS and CDR2 SASEGT. The chain's CDR3 is CASSEIALIHSYGQYF. DNA of the CDR3: TGTGCCAGCAGTGAGATTGCGTTAATTCACTCCTACGGGCAGTACTTC.

There are a few counts of this clonotype. J is TRBJ1-2 and V is TRBV19, with no clear D. Germline V gene lookup returns CDR1 LNHDA and CDR2 SQIVND (reference sequence). V lost 7 bases, J lost 8 bases, and 14 bases lay in between. This CDR3 contains 12 residues. CDR3 in amino acids: CASTRGRIGYTF. The CDR3 nucleotides read TGTGCCAGTACCCGAGGACGGATAGGCTACACCTTC.

This clonotype has a handful of counts. The chain links TRBV7-8 to TRBJ2-2; unclear D gene. The V gene's germline CDR1 is SGHVS and CDR2 FQNEAQ. The CDR3 extends over 14 amino acids. With 4 bases removed from V and 6 bases from J, the gap between germline ends came to 12 bases. CDR3 sequence (DNA): TGTGCCAGCAGCTATACTTGGGTTGCCGGGGAGCTGTTTTTT. Residues: CASSYTWVAGELFF.

This clonotype was found many times. The rearrangement uses TRBV16 and TRBJ2-2; D call uncertain. The germline V gene encodes CDR1 KGHSY and CDR2 FQNENV. V lost 8 bases and J 5 bases, leaving 9 bases between the germline ends. The CDR3 has 12 residues. CDR3 bases: TGTGCCAGCGGCGGTTTGACCGGGGAGCTGTTTTTT. Amino acid sequence: CASGGLTGELFF. The complete variable domain, with remaining parts taken from reference TRBV16 and TRBJ2-2, reads GEEVAQTPKHLVRGEGQKAKLYCAPIKGHSYVFWYQQVLKNEFKFLISFQNENVFDETGMPKERFSAKCLPNSPCSLEIQATKLEDSAVYFCASGGLTGELFFGEGSRLTVL.

The chain combines TRBV5-1 with TRBJ2-4, with 10 nucleotides matching TRBD2. The better agreement between TRBJ2-5 and the DNA end casts doubt on the J call. CDR1 and CDR2 from the germline V gene are SGHRS and YFSETQ. The CDR3 extends over 15 amino acids. The CDR3 protein is CASSSAGGQRETQYF. CDR3 DNA: TGCGCCAGCAGCTCAGCGGGAGGGCAGCGAGAGACCCAGTACTTC.

The chain couples TRBV25-1 to TRBJ1-4; 7 bases line up with TRBD1. Germline CDR1 MGHDK, CDR2 SYGVNS. V dropped 4 bases and J dropped 8; count of bases not matched to a gene: 7. This CDR3 has 14 amino acids. CDR3 residues: CASSGQGRGEKLFF. The CDR3 region has the DNA TGTGCCAGCAGTGGACAGGGAAGGGGGGAAAAACTGTTTTTT.